This TCR beta chain was obtained from a study of cytomegalovirus exposure and HLA in healthy donors. Turning to this clone: Its specificity is not known.

The germline gives CDR1 SGHDT, CDR2 YYEEEE. Trimming cost V 2 bases and J 5 bases, with 16 bases left between them. The CDR3 extends over 15 amino acids. Notes on the study in general: Specific recognition of CMV antigens was confirmed in vitro for a few chains (all CMV-associated). The classifier, whose performance was assessed in both the original and validation cohorts, reportedly diagnosed cytomegalovirus status with high specificity and sensitivity.

The PCR ran on 60 Vbeta and 13 Jbeta primers. TCRdb's copy holds only in-frame clones and misses some; the assay was immunoSEQ multiplex PCR. The profile shows some 130,000 clones, around three quarters of them singletons. The chain links TRBV5-6 to TRBJ1-2; weak D call: TRBD1 (6 bases). Sequences were obtained from PBMCs. The receptor was derived from a man in his late teens or twenties in good health and CMV-seronegative. This chain's CDR3 is CASSFWGGGRYGYTF. The CDR3 region has the DNA TGTGCCAGCAGCTTTTGGGGAGGGGGGAGATATGGCTACACCTTC. The variable domain in full, with the rest retrieved from reference TRBV5-6 and TRBJ1-2, is DAGVTQSPTHLIKTRGQQVTLRCSPKSGHDTVSWYQQALGQGPQFIFQYYEEEERQRGNFPDRFSGHQFPNYSSELNVNALLLGDSALYLCASSFWGGGRYGYTFGSGTRLTVV.